This T cell receptor beta chain emerged from a study of Tregs in tolerant kidney transplant recipients. Turning to the study itself: Antibodies separated recipient from donor cells. Study results and caveats: Findings come from small patient numbers and require larger validation.

Clones were read by immunoSEQ multiplex PCR, and TCRdb kept only the in-frame ones, dropping some. The data show under 50,000 clones, around 95% seen once. Details on this clone: Its antigen is undetermined.

CDR1 SNHLY and CDR2 FYNNEI come from the germline V gene. Trimming stripped 6 bases from V and 4 bases from J, with 9 bases between. This CDR3 has 12 residues. This receptor was obtained from a human donor in good health. The chain has TRBV2 and TRBJ1-2; D remains unclear. Sequencing was performed on Tregs from blood cultured with allogeneic cells. The CDR3 here is CASRPDLYGYTF. The CDR3 bases are TGTGCCAGCAGACCCGACCTCTATGGCTACACCTTC.